This entry lists 29 T cell receptor beta chains sequenced from one sample in a study of T cell repertoires in cytomegalovirus infection. TCRdb reprocessed the reads via MiXCR and lists one record per CDR3 protein. Here the sample spans approximately 260,000 distinct CDR3 sequences, about 15% being singletons. Material: CD8+ T cells from PBMCs. The source of these receptors is a human donor in good health (CMV status not recorded). Some clones in this sample may be carry-over from other donors' samples.

In this sample, this clonotype turned up once. The V and J genes are TRBV15 and TRBJ2-7, with 9 bases that match TRBD1. Germline-derived CDR1 and CDR2 are LNHNV and YYDKDF (reference sequence). This CDR3 spans 14 amino acids. The trim removed 4 bases at V and 5 bases at J, leaving 6 bases unmatched. This chain's CDR3 is CATSKNRGRNEQYF. The CDR3 bases are TGTGCCACCAGCAAAAACAGGGGGCGGAACGAGCAGTACTTC.

The chain combines TRBV14 with TRBJ2-7; D is unresolved. This CDR3 region has 13 residues. Per the germline V gene, CDR1 is SGHDN and CDR2 is FVKESK. V lost 2 bases and J 5 bases, leaving 10 bases between the germline ends. In DNA form, the CDR3 reads TGTGCCAGCAGCCAACTTTATATCGACGAGCAGTACTTC. Its protein product is CASSQLYIDEQYF.

Many counts were recorded for this clonotype. The chain is built from TRBV5-6 and TRBJ2-1; no firm D call. The CDR3 is 17 residues long. Germline-derived CDR1 and CDR2 are SGHDT and YYEEEE. Trimming removed 1 base from V and 6 bases from J, with 20 bases in between. CDR3 sequence (DNA): TGTGCCAGCAGCTTGTTGGGCCGACCCCGGTACGGCAATGAGCAGTTCTTC. Its translation: CASSLLGRPRYGNEQFF. Filled out from reference TRBV5-6 and TRBJ2-1, the complete variable domain reads DAGVTQSPTHLIKTRGQQVTLRCSPKSGHDTVSWYQQALGQGPQFIFQYYEEEERQRGNFPDRFSGHQFPNYSSELNVNALLLGDSALYLCASSLLGRPRYGNEQFFGPGTRLTVL.

The V call is TRBV6-5, the J call TRBJ1-2, with 7 bases that match TRBD1. V shed 2 bases, J shed 6 bases, and the junction held 9 bases outside the gene matches. This CDR3 region has 15 residues. Germline V CDR1 and CDR2: MNHEY, SVGAGI. The CDR3 region has the DNA TGTGCCAGCAGTTACACTATAGGGGGCAGGGATGGCTACACCTTC. Its translation is CASSYTIGGRDGYTF.

Only a few counts were recorded for this clonotype. The chain carries TRBV28 and TRBJ2-3, with 8 bases matching TRBD2. This CDR3 region has 16 residues. V trimming: 5 bases; J trimming: 6 bases; junction bases outside the gene matches: 13. The V gene's germline CDR1 is MDHEN and CDR2 SYDVKM. The CDR3 DNA follows: TGTGCCAGCAGTGCCCTCCCCGGGGGGGCCTTTGATACGCAGTATTTT. This encodes CASSALPGGAFDTQYF.

This clonotype was counted a few times. The CDR3 DNA is TGTGCCACCAGCGTCGACAGGGAGCTGAGTGGGGCCAACGTCCTGACTTTC. Amino acids: CATSVDRELSGANVLTF. J is TRBJ2-6 and V is TRBV15; 7 bases are a match to TRBD1. Germline-derived CDR1 and CDR2 are LNHNV and YYDKDF (reference sequence). V lost 5 bases and J lost 3; bases outside the gene matches: 10. The CDR3 is made up of 17 amino acids.

This clonotype was counted a few times. The rearrangement links TRBV7-9 to TRBJ2-4; no clear D gene. In germline, CDR1 is SEHNR, CDR2 FQNEAQ (reference sequence). The CDR3 runs to 16 residues. Trimming took 6 bases from V and 0 from J, leaving 15 bases between them. The CDR3 nucleotides read TGTGCCAGCAGTCCGAATGAGTACCTAGCCAAAAACATTCAGTACTTC. Protein: CASSPNEYLAKNIQYF.

This clonotype was counted only a few times. The J gene is TRBJ1-5, the V gene TRBV5-6; D remains ambiguous. Germline CDR1 SGHDT, CDR2 YYEEEE. This CDR3 comprises 14 residues. V was cut by 3 bases and J by 6 bases, with 13 bases left in between. CDR3: CASSSGVVGQPQHF. CDR3 DNA sequence: TGTGCCAGCAGCTCCGGGGTCGTAGGTCAGCCCCAGCATTTT.

The chain has TRBV7-9 and TRBJ2-3; no clear D gene. V was cut by 5 bases and J by 4 bases, with 10 bases left in between. The CDR3 totals 13 residues. Per germline, CDR1 SEHNR and CDR2 FQNEAQ (reference sequence). CDR3 sequence reads: CASSPPGSDTQYF. The CDR3 nucleotides are TGTGCCAGCAGCCCTCCAGGCTCAGATACGCAGTATTTT.

The J gene is TRBJ1-1, the V gene TRBV25-1, with D unresolved. The CDR3 consists of 14 residues. Germline values: CDR1 MGHDK, CDR2 SYGVNS. V lost 5 bases and J lost 6, with 16 bases in between. CDR3 protein: CASSSLEQRPEAFF. In nucleotides, the CDR3 is TGTGCCAGCAGTTCTCTGGAACAGAGACCTGAAGCTTTCTTT.

The J gene is TRBJ2-7, the V gene TRBV5-4, with D uncertain. The germline V gene encodes CDR1 SGHNT and CDR2 YYREEE (reference sequence). V was cut by 0 bases and J by 2 bases, with 12 bases left in between. The CDR3 loop spans 15 amino acids. CDR3 DNA: TGTGCCAGCAGCTTGGCCCCAGGCGACCCCTACGAGCAGTACTTC. Residues: CASSLAPGDPYEQYF.

The chain carries TRBV12-3 or TRBV12-4 and TRBJ2-1, with 7 bases aligning to TRBD2. The CDR3 is 13 amino acids. The J segment lost 9 bases and the V segment lost 3 bases, leaving 5 bases of the junction unmatched. The chain's CDR3 is CASSFQRGGEQFF. In DNA form, the CDR3 reads TGTGCCAGCAGTTTTCAGCGGGGCGGTGAGCAGTTCTTC.

This clonotype was recorded a few times. The genes are TRBV6-1 and TRBJ2-1; possible D gene TRBD2, 5 bases. Germline V gene data show CDR1 as MNHNS and CDR2 as SASEGT. Trimming took off 6 bases at V and 7 bases at J, with 31 bases between the two ends. The CDR3 sequence is 19 residues long. The CDR3 region is CASSQSPRAAALIGNEQFF. CDR3 DNA sequence: TGTGCCAGCAGCCAAAGCCCGCGGGCTGCAGCCTTAATTGGGAATGAGCAGTTCTTC.

This clonotype has a single count. The chain combines TRBV4-1 with TRBJ2-2; 8 bases agree with TRBD2. This CDR3 comprises 14 residues. In germline, CDR1 is MGHRA, CDR2 YSYEKL. Unmatched junction bases numbered 6, after V lost 5 bases and J lost 7 bases. CDR3 sequence: CASSGSGEGGELFF. In DNA form, the CDR3 reads TGCGCCAGCAGCGGTAGCGGGGAGGGCGGGGAGCTGTTTTTT.

J is TRBJ2-1 and V is TRBV27; D gene unclear. CDR3 size: 13 residues. Trimming took 2 bases from V and 6 from J, leaving 8 bases between them. CDR1 MNHEY and CDR2 SMNVEV come from the germline V gene (reference sequence). The CDR3 is CASSLGRPNEQFF. The CDR3 DNA reads as TGTGCCAGCAGTTTAGGCCGGCCCAATGAGCAGTTCTTC.

This clonotype was recorded many times. CDR3 DNA sequence: TGTGCCAGCAGCTCCGTGGGGACAGGGTCCTACGAGCAGTACTTC. As protein: CASSSVGTGSYEQYF. The V call is TRBV7-9, the J call TRBJ2-7; TRBD1 matches at 9 bases. CDR3 size: 15 residues. V was clipped by 4 bases and J by 1 base; unmatched bases: 5. CDR1 is SEHNR, CDR2 FQNEAQ, per germline (reference sequence).

This clonotype showed up many times. The chain links TRBV7-2 to TRBJ1-1, with D tentatively TRBD1 (5 bases). This CDR3 spans 13 amino acids. V was pared by 0 bases and J by 8 bases, with 10 bases between. In germline, CDR1 is SGHTA, CDR2 FQGNSA. CDR3 amino acids: CASSLALAGEAFF. The CDR3 bases are TGTGCCAGCAGCTTAGCGCTTGCAGGGGAAGCTTTCTTT.

The chain combines TRBV5-5 with TRBJ2-3, with D possibly TRBD2 on 5 matching bases. From germline, CDR1 is SGHKS and CDR2 YYEKEE (reference sequence). This CDR3 is 15 amino acids long. With 2 bases removed from V and 0 bases from J, the gap between germline ends came to 10 bases. The DNA for the CDR3 is TGTGCCAGCAGCTTCCCCGGGGTTAGCACAGATACGCAGTATTTT. Translation gives CASSFPGVSTDTQYF. The full variable domain, in which reference TRBV5-5 and TRBJ2-3 provide the parts outside the CDR3, is DAGVTQSPTHLIKTRGQQVTLRCSPISGHKSVSWYQQVLGQGPQFIFQYYEKEERGRGNFPDRFSARQFPNYSSELNVNALLLGDSALYLCASSFPGVSTDTQYFGPGTRLTVL.

V and J are TRBV27 and TRBJ2-6; D gene unclear. Germline values: CDR1 MNHEY, CDR2 SMNVEV (reference sequence). V lost 5 bases and J lost 0, with 20 bases in between. The CDR3 runs 19 residues. The CDR3 sequence is CASSGIAMTEISGANVLTF. DNA of the CDR3: TGTGCCAGCAGTGGGATTGCCATGACCGAAATCTCTGGGGCCAACGTCCTGACTTTC.

This clonotype has only a few counts. This chain connects TRBV7-9 to TRBJ1-1, with D perhaps TRBD1 (6 bases). Trimming removed 5 bases at V and 8 bases at J, with 24 bases between. CDR1 SEHNR and CDR2 FQNEAQ come from the germline V gene (reference sequence). The CDR3 is 16 amino acids. CDR3 amino acids: CASSPVTGTSLSEAFF. CDR3 DNA sequence: TGTGCCAGCAGCCCAGTTACCGGGACAAGCCTATCCGAAGCTTTCTTT.

The CDR3: CASGSGTIEQYF. CDR3 sequence (DNA): TGTGCCAGCGGATCCGGGACGATCGAGCAGTACTTC. The V call is TRBV27, the J call TRBJ2-7; D may correspond to TRBD1 or TRBD2 (5 bases each). Trimming removed 8 bases from V and 6 bases from J, with 14 bases in between. The CDR3 is 12 residues long. Per the germline V gene, CDR1 is MNHEY and CDR2 is SMNVEV (reference sequence).

The chain couples TRBV2 to TRBJ2-7; 7 bases align to TRBD1. V was clipped by 6 bases and J by 0 bases; unmatched bases: 20. The germline CDR1 and CDR2 sequences are SNHLY and FYNNEI. The CDR3 is 19 residues long. In DNA form, the CDR3 reads TGTGCCAGCAGCCGACAGGGCGTCGACGGCCTTAGGAGCTCCTACGAGCAGTACTTC. Translated: CASSRQGVDGLRSSYEQYF.

This clonotype was detected many times. The chain couples TRBV7-8 to TRBJ2-7; possibly TRBD2 for D (5 bases). The germline V and J ends were trimmed by 7 bases and 6 bases, with 10 bases remaining between them. The CDR3 runs to 11 residues. The germline V gene encodes CDR1 SGHVS and CDR2 FQNEAQ. The CDR3 here is CASTLGLEQYF. The CDR3 DNA follows: TGTGCCAGCACACTTGGACTCGAGCAGTACTTC. The full variable domain, rest sourced from reference TRBV7-8 and TRBJ2-7, is GAGVSQSPRYKVAKRGQDVALRCDPISGHVSLFWYQQALGQGPEFLTYFQNEAQLDKSGLPSDRFFAERPEGSVSTLKIQRTQQEDSAVYLCASTLGLEQYFGPGTRLTVT.

The chain employs TRBV7-9 and TRBJ2-3; the D gene could be TRBD1 or TRBD2 (5 bases each). Germline values: CDR1 SEHNR, CDR2 FQNEAQ (reference sequence). Trimming removed 5 bases at V and 0 bases at J, with 15 bases between. The CDR3 has 16 residues. DNA of the CDR3: TGTGCCAGCAGCCACTCAGAGGGGTTTAGCACAGATACGCAGTATTTT. Its protein product is CASSHSEGFSTDTQYF.

This clonotype was seen many times. The V gene is TRBV28, the J gene TRBJ2-7, with no clear D. In germline, CDR1 is MDHEN, CDR2 SYDVKM. There are 14 residues in the CDR3. V was pared by 5 bases and J by 0 bases, with 11 bases between. The CDR3: CASSLLPTSYEQYF. In DNA, the CDR3 is TGTGCCAGCAGTCTACTCCCGACCTCCTACGAGCAGTACTTC.

To note about this clonotype: A much larger clone differs from this one at a single base, so this may be a read error. V and J are TRBV7-3 and TRBJ1-3; D unresolved. There are 15 residues in the CDR3. Germline assignment: CDR1 SGHTA and CDR2 FQGTGA. In DNA, the CDR3 is TGTGCCAGCAGCTTCCCGGCGTGGAAGTTCAACACCTTATATTTT. Its translation is CASSFPAWKFNTLYF.

Here the CDR3 reads CASSQGAVAQYF. The CDR3 nucleotides are TGTGCCAGCAGCCAGGGCGCAGTTGCGCAGTATTTT. The J gene is TRBJ2-3, the V gene TRBV5-4, with a tentative D call TRBD1 (5 bases). The CDR3 covers 12 residues. Looked up from germline, CDR1 is SGHNT and CDR2 is YYREEE (reference sequence). The V end was cut by 4 bases, the J end by 10 bases, with 13 bases between.

This clonotype was seen once. This chain uses TRBV5-1 with TRBJ2-7; D perhaps matches TRBD1 (5 bases). The CDR3 runs to 14 residues. V was clipped by 5 bases and J by 6 bases, with 18 bases between them. CDR1 SGHRS and CDR2 YFSETQ come from the germline V gene. CDR3 loop: CASRNVDKSLEQYF. The CDR3 nucleotides read TGCGCCAGCAGAAACGTGGACAAGTCGCTCGAGCAGTACTTC.

This clonotype was seen many times. The rearrangement links TRBV11-2 to TRBJ2-7; 8 bases map to TRBD1. The CDR3 runs 15 residues. The trim removed 6 bases at V and 3 bases at J, leaving 10 bases unmatched. Germline V lookup: CDR1 SGHAT, CDR2 FQNNGV. The CDR3 DNA reads TGTGCCAGCAGAAAAACAGGGGGTGTTCTCTACGAGCAGTACTTC. Its translation is CASRKTGGVLYEQYF.